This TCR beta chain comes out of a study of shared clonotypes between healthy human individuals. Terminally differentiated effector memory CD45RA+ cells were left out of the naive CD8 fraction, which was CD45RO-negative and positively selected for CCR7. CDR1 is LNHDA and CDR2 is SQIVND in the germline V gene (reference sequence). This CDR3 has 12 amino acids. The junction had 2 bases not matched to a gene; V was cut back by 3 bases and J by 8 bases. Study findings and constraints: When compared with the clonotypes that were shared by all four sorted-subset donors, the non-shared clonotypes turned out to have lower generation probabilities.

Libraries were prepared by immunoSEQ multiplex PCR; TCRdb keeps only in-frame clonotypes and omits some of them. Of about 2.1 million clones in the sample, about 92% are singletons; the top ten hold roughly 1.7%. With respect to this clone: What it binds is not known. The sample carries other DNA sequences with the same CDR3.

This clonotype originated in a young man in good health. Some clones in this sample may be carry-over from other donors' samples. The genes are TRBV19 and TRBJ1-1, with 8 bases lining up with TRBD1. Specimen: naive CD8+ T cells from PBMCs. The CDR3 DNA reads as TGTGCCAGTAGTATCCGACAGGGGGAAGCTTTCTTT. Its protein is CASSIRQGEAFF.